This T cell receptor (beta chain) was recovered during a study of blood T cell repertoires in COVID-19. Assay used: immunoSEQ multiplex PCR; TCRdb lists only in-frame clones, some missing. The profile shows 53,000 or so clones, approximately 91% of them singletons. Sequenced input: peripheral blood. The origin of this receptor is a human donor in a cohort sampled during active COVID-19.

The CDR3 loop reads CASSQGARNSPLHF. The CDR3 DNA follows: TGTGCCAGCAGCCAGGGGGCCAGGAATTCACCCCTCCACTTT. The chain employs TRBV6-2 or TRBV6-3 and TRBJ1-6, with 8 positions matching TRBD1. The CDR3 has 14 amino acids. Germline loops: CDR1 MNHEY, CDR2 SVGEGT. The V and J ends lost 6 bases and 7 bases, in that order; junction bases with no gene match: 5.